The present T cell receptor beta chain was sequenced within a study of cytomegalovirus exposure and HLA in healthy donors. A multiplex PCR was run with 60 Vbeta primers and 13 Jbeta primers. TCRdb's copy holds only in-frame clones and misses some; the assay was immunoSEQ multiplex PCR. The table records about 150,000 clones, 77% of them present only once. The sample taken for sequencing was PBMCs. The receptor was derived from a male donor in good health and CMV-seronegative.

In DNA form, the CDR3 reads TGTGCCAGCAGGATCGGTAGGGGAGAGACCCAGTACTTC. It encodes CASRIGRGETQYF. The rearrangement joins TRBV28 to TRBJ2-5; D is possibly TRBD1 (5 bases). V was pared by 6 bases and J by 4 bases, with 12 bases between. This CDR3 region has 13 residues. Germline V gives CDR1 MDHEN, CDR2 SYDVKM.